The 27 T cell receptor beta chains below were found in one sample sequenced in a study of blood T cell repertoires in COVID-19. Sequencing was performed with immunoSEQ multiplex PCR; in TCRdb, only in-frame clones are kept and a portion is missing. The sample includes some 78,000 clones, 89% of them seen just once. The specimen was peripheral blood. Every receptor here comes from a man between 65 and 80 years old with active or convalescent COVID-19.

The chain couples TRBV7-8 to TRBJ1-2; no firm D call. CDR1 and CDR2 (germline): SGHVS, FQNEAQ. The CDR3 spans 13 residues. Trimming took off 3 bases at V and 6 bases at J, with 11 bases between the two ends. The CDR3 reads CASSFAGSDGYTF. The CDR3 coding sequence is TGTGCCAGCAGCTTTGCGGGTTCGGATGGCTACACCTTC.

The rearrangement links TRBV27 to TRBJ1-5, with D maybe TRBD1 (6 bases). V was pared by 7 bases and J by 3 bases, with 16 bases between. Germline V CDR1 and CDR2: MNHEY, SMNVEV (reference sequence). This CDR3 spans 15 amino acids. CDR3 coding DNA: TGTGCCAGCACCCATCGGGGGGGCGCCAATCAGCCCCAGCATTTT. This gives the protein CASTHRGGANQPQHF.

The rearrangement joins TRBV7-3 to TRBJ2-1; D might be TRBD1 (6 bases). CDR3 size: 14 residues. Germline V gene data show CDR1 as SGHTA and CDR2 as FQGTGA. V shed 4 bases and J shed 3 bases, with 10 bases lying between them. The CDR3 protein is CASSSGHLYNEQFF. The CDR3 coding sequence is TGTGCCAGCAGCTCGGGACACCTCTACAATGAGCAGTTCTTC. Full variable domain (outside the CDR3, taken from reference TRBV7-3 and TRBJ2-1): GAGVSQTPSNKVTEKGKYVELRCDPISGHTALYWYRQSLGQGPEFLIYFQGTGAADDSGLPNDRFFAVRPEGSVSTLKIQRTERGDSAVYLCASSSGHLYNEQFFGPGTRLTVL.

This rearrangement joins TRBV11-2 to TRBJ2-3; tentative D call: TRBD2 (5 bases). V was shortened by 2 bases and J by 3 bases, with 12 bases between the two germline ends. Per germline, CDR1 SGHAT and CDR2 FQNNGV. The CDR3 consists of 15 residues. The CDR3 is CASSLTGSKTDTQYF. CDR3 nucleotides: TGTGCCAGCAGCTTAACGGGGTCTAAGACAGATACGCAGTATTTT.

In this sample, this clone turned up once. The J gene is TRBJ1-2, the V gene TRBV12-3 or TRBV12-4; D gene uncertain. The CDR3 contains 12 residues. V was pared by 8 bases and J by 4 bases, with 11 bases between. CDR3 protein: CASGRSTYGYTF. For the CDR3, the DNA is TGTGCCAGCGGTCGCAGTACCTATGGCTACACCTTC.

V gene TRBV18 combines with J gene TRBJ2-7, with 14 nucleotides matching TRBD2. With 5 bases clipped from V and 7 bases from J, the junction kept 10 bases outside the gene matches. Per the germline V gene, CDR1 is KGHSH and CDR2 is LQKENI. This CDR3 has 16 amino acids. The CDR3 bases are TGTGCCAGCTCATCAGGACTAGCGGGGGGCCCGGGGGAGCAGTACTTC. Amino acids: CASSSGLAGGPGEQYF.

V is TRBV3-1 (or the pseudogene TRBV3-2) and J is TRBJ1-1; D gene unclear. The ends were cut back, 4 bases at V and 4 bases at J, with 7 bases in the middle. Germline V gene lookup returns CDR1 LGHDT and CDR2 YNNKEL (reference sequence). The CDR3 has 12 residues. The CDR3 nucleotides are TGTGCCAGCAGCCGCGCGTCCACTGAAGCTTTCTTT. Its translation is CASSRASTEAFF.

The genes are TRBV7-9 and TRBJ2-2; 7 nucleotides agree with TRBD1. This CDR3 has 14 amino acids. Trimming removed 5 bases from V and 5 bases from J; junction bases left unmatched: 5. The V gene's germline CDR1 is SEHNR and CDR2 FQNEAQ (reference sequence). CDR3 in amino acids: CASSARGYTGELFF. In DNA, the CDR3 is TGTGCCAGCAGCGCCAGGGGGTATACCGGGGAGCTGTTTTTT. Full variable domain (outside the CDR3, taken from reference TRBV7-9 and TRBJ2-2): DTGVSQNPRHKITKRGQNVTFRCDPISEHNRLYWYRQTLGQGPEFLTYFQNEAQLEKSRLLSDRFSAERPKGSFSTLEIQRTEQGDSAMYLCASSARGYTGELFFGEGSRLTVL.

The rearrangement uses TRBV24-1 and TRBJ2-7; possible D gene TRBD1, 5 bases. The CDR3 loop spans 15 amino acids. With 2 bases removed from V and 0 bases from J, the gap between germline ends came to 10 bases. CDR1 is KGHDR and CDR2 is SFDVKD in the germline V gene. This CDR3 is CATSDSRQGSYEQYF. Here the CDR3 DNA reads TGTGCCACCAGTGATTCGAGGCAGGGCTCCTACGAGCAGTACTTC.

CDR3 nucleotides: TGTGCCAGCAGCTTGGTAGGGGTCTTGTCTAGCAATCAGCCCCAGCATTTT. Translating it yields CASSLVGVLSSNQPQHF. J is TRBJ1-5 and V is TRBV5-5; maybe TRBD1 (5 bases). The V and J ends lost 0 bases and 0 bases respectively, with 13 bases between them. The CDR3 loop spans 17 amino acids. Germline CDR1 SGHKS, CDR2 YYEKEE (reference sequence).

V gene TRBV6-5 combines with J gene TRBJ1-2; the D is unclear. Germline V gene sequence: CDR1 MNHEY, CDR2 SVGAGI. V lost 6 bases, J lost 7 bases, and 18 bases lay in between. The CDR3 runs 14 residues. The CDR3 coding sequence is TGTGCCAGCAGGACGGGCCTCGGGGTAGGTGGCTACACCTTC. This translates into CASRTGLGVGGYTF.

V and J are TRBV6-6 and TRBJ1-5; perhaps TRBD1 as D (6 bases). CDR1 is MNHNY and CDR2 is SVGAGI in the germline V gene (reference sequence). The length of the CDR3 is 15 residues. Trimming pared 6 bases from V and 0 bases from J, leaving 12 bases between. The CDR3 bases are TGTGCCAGCAGGGGGACACCCTATAGCAATCAGCCCCAGCATTTT. Its protein is CASRGTPYSNQPQHF.

A single count supports this clone. In DNA form, the CDR3 reads TGTGCCTGGAGCCATAGCGGGGGGGCCGGACGGGAGACCCAGTACTTC. Translating gives CAWSHSGGAGRETQYF. The V and J genes are TRBV30 and TRBJ2-5; 11 bases agree with TRBD2. Trimming cost V 3 bases and J 5 bases; bases outside gene matches: 11. The CDR3 length is 16 residues. The germline CDR1 and CDR2 sequences are GTSNPN and SVGIG (reference sequence).

The chain joins TRBV10-3 to TRBJ2-5; D is uncertain. Per the germline V gene, CDR1 is ENHRY and CDR2 is SYGVKD. With 3 bases removed from V and 4 bases from J, the gap between germline ends came to 18 bases. CDR3 length: 16 residues. The CDR3 loop is CAISEIGFLYPETQYF. The DNA for the CDR3 is TGTGCCATCAGTGAAATCGGTTTCTTATACCCAGAGACCCAGTACTTC.

This clone was counted a few times. The rearrangement uses TRBV5-4 and TRBJ1-2; 9 bases align to TRBD1. With V trimmed by 4 bases and J by 8 bases, 12 bases remained unmatched. The germline V gene encodes CDR1 SGHNT and CDR2 YYREEE (reference sequence). The CDR3 has 15 amino acids. This CDR3 is CASSQPRTGEGGYTF. In DNA, the CDR3 is TGTGCCAGCAGCCAACCTAGGACAGGGGAAGGAGGCTACACCTTC.

This CDR3 reads CASTIGAQGFSYGYTF. The CDR3 DNA sequence: TGCGCCAGCACCATAGGAGCCCAGGGTTTCTCCTATGGCTACACCTTC. The rearrangement uses TRBV5-1 and TRBJ1-2, with a tentative D call TRBD1 (5 bases). The length of the CDR3 is 16 residues. Germline V gene lookup returns CDR1 SGHRS and CDR2 YFSETQ. Deletions cut 6 bases from V and 4 bases from J, with 22 bases between.

V usage is TRBV10-3 and J usage is TRBJ2-6; D is undetermined. Trimming removed 8 bases at V and 4 bases at J, with 12 bases between. This CDR3 contains 14 residues. Germline V gene sequence: CDR1 ENHRY, CDR2 SYGVKD. CDR3 loop: CAIQEVNGANVLTF. CDR3 bases: TGTGCCATCCAGGAAGTGAACGGGGCCAACGTCCTGACTTTC.

This rearrangement joins TRBV6-2 or TRBV6-3 to TRBJ2-3; D gene unclear. Looked up from germline, CDR1 is MNHEY and CDR2 is SVGEGT. The germline V and J ends were trimmed by 2 bases and 2 bases, with 5 bases remaining between them. The CDR3 is 13 residues long. CDR3: CASSYQATDTQYF. The CDR3 DNA sequence: TGTGCCAGCAGTTACCAAGCCACAGATACGCAGTATTTT.

The CDR3 region is CASSQAGGTGSSYNSPLHF. CDR3 in DNA: TGTGCCAGCAGCCAAGCGGGGGGGACAGGGAGCTCCTATAATTCACCCCTCCACTTT. The J gene is TRBJ1-6, the V gene TRBV4-2, with 9 bases aligning to TRBD1. This CDR3 is built from 19 residues. Germline V CDR1 and CDR2: LGHNA, YNFKEQ. V lost 1 base, J lost 0 bases, and 7 bases stayed unmatched.

V and J are TRBV7-2 and TRBJ2-2, with D tentatively TRBD1 (5 bases). There are 15 residues in the CDR3. V lost 2 bases and J lost 3, with 10 bases in between. Germline V gene lookup returns CDR1 SGHTA and CDR2 FQGNSA. CDR3 sequence: CASSLRGQYTGELFF. The CDR3 bases are TGTGCCAGCAGCTTAAGGGGCCAGTACACCGGGGAGCTGTTTTTT. The whole variable domain, remainder taken from reference TRBV7-2 and TRBJ2-2, is GAGVSQSPSNKVTEKGKDVELRCDPISGHTALYWYRQSLGQGLEFLIYFQGNSAPDKSGLPSDRFSAERTGGSVSTLTIQRTQQEDSAVYLCASSLRGQYTGELFFGEGSRLTVL.

This clone was counted a single time. This chain connects TRBV5-1 to TRBJ1-2, with unresolved D. The CDR3 sequence is 13 residues long. Germline values: CDR1 SGHRS, CDR2 YFSETQ. Deletions cut 0 bases from V and 8 bases from J, with 11 bases between. CDR3 in DNA: TGCGCCAGCAGCTTGGCGGTTGGCAGGGGCTACACCTTC. It specifies CASSLAVGRGYTF.

The CDR3 DNA reads TGTGCCAGCAGCTTAGTCGTGACTAGCGGGGGGGCCGTCCTGTTCTTC. Translation: CASSLVVTSGGAVLFF. The chain recombines TRBV7-2 with TRBJ2-1; the match to TRBD2 covers 14 bases. After removal of 1 base from V and 15 bases from J, the junction contained 11 bases not matched to a gene. The V gene's germline CDR1 is SGHTA and CDR2 FQGNSA. This CDR3 is 16 amino acids long.

The rearrangement links TRBV7-9 to TRBJ2-7; no firm D call. CDR1 and CDR2 from the germline V gene are SEHNR and FQNEAQ (reference sequence). With 0 bases removed from V and 6 bases from J, the gap between germline ends came to 9 bases. This CDR3 is built from 13 residues. CDR3 in amino acids: CASSLARWAEQYF. The CDR3 DNA reads as TGTGCCAGCAGCTTAGCGCGATGGGCCGAGCAGTACTTC.

This sequence joins TRBV9 and TRBJ1-5; D is unresolved. This CDR3 contains 13 residues. Trimming pared 0 bases from V and 1 base from J, leaving 2 bases between. In germline, CDR1 is SGDLS, CDR2 YYNGEE. The CDR3 spells CASSVASNQPQHF. Here the CDR3 DNA reads TGTGCCAGCAGCGTAGCGAGCAATCAGCCCCAGCATTTT.

V is TRBV15 and J is TRBJ1-5, with TRBD1 identical over 7 bases. There are 19 residues in the CDR3. From germline, CDR1 is LNHNV and CDR2 YYDKDF (reference sequence). After removal of 4 bases from V and 2 bases from J, the junction contained 17 bases not matched to a gene. CDR3: CATSKNRDKGAMGNQPQHF. The CDR3 nucleotides read TGTGCCACCAGCAAGAACCGGGACAAGGGGGCTATGGGCAATCAGCCCCAGCATTTT.

V usage is TRBV4-1 and J usage is TRBJ2-7, with D uncertain. V was trimmed by 4 bases and J by 0 bases, leaving 13 bases between them. The V gene's germline CDR1 is MGHRA and CDR2 YSYEKL. The CDR3 length is 15 residues. The CDR3 DNA follows: TGCGCCAGCAGCCCCCTCCCCGAGAGCTCCTACGAGCAGTACTTC. Residues: CASSPLPESSYEQYF.

The chain has TRBV9 and TRBJ1-5, with 10 bases identical to TRBD1. V gave up 4 bases and J gave up 6 bases; unmatched junction bases: 10. Germline lookup yields CDR1 SGDLS and CDR2 YYNGEE. The CDR3 has 16 residues. For the CDR3, the DNA is TGTGCCAGCAGCCAGGAGGGGGGACAGGGGAGTCAGCCCCAGCATTTT. As protein: CASSQEGGQGSQPQHF.